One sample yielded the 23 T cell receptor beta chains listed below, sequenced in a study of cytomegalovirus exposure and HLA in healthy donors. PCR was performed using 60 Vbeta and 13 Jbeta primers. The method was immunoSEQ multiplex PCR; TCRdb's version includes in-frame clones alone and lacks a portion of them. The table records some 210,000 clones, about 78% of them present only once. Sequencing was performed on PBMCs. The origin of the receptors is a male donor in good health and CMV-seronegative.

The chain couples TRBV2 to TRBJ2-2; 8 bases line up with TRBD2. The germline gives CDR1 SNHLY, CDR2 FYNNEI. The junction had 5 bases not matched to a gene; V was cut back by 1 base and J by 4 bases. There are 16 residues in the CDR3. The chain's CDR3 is CASSEGGLGGTGELFF. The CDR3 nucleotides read TGTGCCAGCAGTGAAGGGGGACTAGGGGGCACCGGGGAGCTGTTTTTT.

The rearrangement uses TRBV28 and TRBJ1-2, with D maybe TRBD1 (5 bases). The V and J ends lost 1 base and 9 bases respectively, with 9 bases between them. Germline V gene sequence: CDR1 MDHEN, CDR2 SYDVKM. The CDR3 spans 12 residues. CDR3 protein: CASSLLAGSYTF. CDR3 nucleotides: TGTGCCAGCAGTTTATTGGCAGGGAGCTACACCTTC.

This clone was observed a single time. The CDR3 nucleotides are TGTGCCGGGGGACAGGGGGACACCGGGGAGCTGTTTTTT. The encoded protein is CAGGQGDTGELFF. The chain links TRBV19 to TRBJ2-2; 11 bases are shared with TRBD1. The V gene end was trimmed by 11 bases and the J gene end by 3 bases; junction bases not matched to a gene: 2. The CDR3 length is 13 residues. The germline CDR1 and CDR2 sequences are LNHDA and SQIVND (reference sequence).

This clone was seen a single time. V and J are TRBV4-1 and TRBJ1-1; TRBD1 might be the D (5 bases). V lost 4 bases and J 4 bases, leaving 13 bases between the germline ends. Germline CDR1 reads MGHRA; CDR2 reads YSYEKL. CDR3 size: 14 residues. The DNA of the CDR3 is TGCGCCAGCAGCCTCGTACGGGGGGGCACTGAAGCTTTCTTT. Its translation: CASSLVRGGTEAFF.

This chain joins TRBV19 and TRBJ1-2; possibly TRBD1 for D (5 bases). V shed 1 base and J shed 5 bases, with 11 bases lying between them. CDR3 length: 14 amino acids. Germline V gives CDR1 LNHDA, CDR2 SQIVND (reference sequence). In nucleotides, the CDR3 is TGTGCCAGTAGTATAGCACAGGCTTCATATGGCTACACCTTC. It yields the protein CASSIAQASYGYTF.

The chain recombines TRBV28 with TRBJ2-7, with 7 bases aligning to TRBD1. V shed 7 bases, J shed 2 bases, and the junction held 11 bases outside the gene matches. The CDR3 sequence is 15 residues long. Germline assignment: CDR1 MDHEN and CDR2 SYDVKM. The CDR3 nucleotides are TGTGCCAGCACTCACCCAGGGACAGCTCCCTACGAGCAGTACTTC. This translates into CASTHPGTAPYEQYF.

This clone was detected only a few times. The CDR3 nucleotides are TGTGCCAGCGCTGCAGGGGCGAACACTGAAGCTTTCTTT. As protein: CASAAGANTEAFF. The chain couples TRBV6-5 to TRBJ1-1, with TRBD1 as a possible D gene (6 bases). The germline gives CDR1 MNHEY, CDR2 SVGAGI. V was clipped by 8 bases and J by 1 base, with 11 bases between them. There are 13 residues in the CDR3.

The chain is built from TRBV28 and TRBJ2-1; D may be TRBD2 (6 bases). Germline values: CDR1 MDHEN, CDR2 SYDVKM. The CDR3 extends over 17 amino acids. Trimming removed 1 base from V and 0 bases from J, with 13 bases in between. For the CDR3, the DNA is TGTGCCAGCAGTTTATTCCCCCCCGGGAGCTCCTACAATGAGCAGTTCTTC. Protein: CASSLFPPGSSYNEQFF.

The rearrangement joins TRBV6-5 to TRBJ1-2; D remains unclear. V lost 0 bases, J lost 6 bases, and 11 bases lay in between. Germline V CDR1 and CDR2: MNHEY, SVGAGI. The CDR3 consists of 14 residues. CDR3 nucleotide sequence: TGTGCCAGCAGTTACTCGGAGAAAGGCAATGGCTACACCTTC. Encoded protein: CASSYSEKGNGYTF.

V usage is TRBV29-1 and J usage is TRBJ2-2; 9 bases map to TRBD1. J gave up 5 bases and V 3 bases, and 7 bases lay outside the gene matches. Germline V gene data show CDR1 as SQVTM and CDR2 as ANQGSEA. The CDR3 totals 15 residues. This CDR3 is CSVETDRGGTGELFF. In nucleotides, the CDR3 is TGCAGCGTTGAGACAGACAGGGGGGGTACCGGGGAGCTGTTTTTT.

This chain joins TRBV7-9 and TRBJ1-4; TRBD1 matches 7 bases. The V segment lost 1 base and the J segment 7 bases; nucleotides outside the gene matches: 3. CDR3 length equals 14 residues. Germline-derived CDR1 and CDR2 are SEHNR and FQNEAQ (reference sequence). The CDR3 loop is CASSLVGQSEKLFF. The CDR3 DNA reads TGTGCCAGCAGCTTAGTGGGACAGAGTGAAAAACTGTTTTTT.

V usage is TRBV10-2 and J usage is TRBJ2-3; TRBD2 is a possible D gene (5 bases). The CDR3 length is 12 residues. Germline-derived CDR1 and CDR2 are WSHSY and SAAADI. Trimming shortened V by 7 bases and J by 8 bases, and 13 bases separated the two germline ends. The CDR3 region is CASTRRRRTQYF. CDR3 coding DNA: TGCGCCAGCACTAGGAGGAGACGTACGCAGTATTTT.

The CDR3 coding sequence is TGTGCCAGCAACCCCCGGACAGGAGGAAACTACGAGCAGTACTTC. Amino acid sequence: CASNPRTGGNYEQYF. The chain combines TRBV2 with TRBJ2-7; 7 bases line up with TRBD1. Germline assignment: CDR1 SNHLY and CDR2 FYNNEI. The CDR3 is 15 residues long. The V gene end was trimmed by 7 bases and the J gene end by 3 bases; junction bases not matched to a gene: 12.

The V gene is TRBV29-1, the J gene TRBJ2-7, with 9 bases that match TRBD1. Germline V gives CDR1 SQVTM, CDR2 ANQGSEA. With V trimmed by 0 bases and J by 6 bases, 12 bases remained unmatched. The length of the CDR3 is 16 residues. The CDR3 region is CSVEDTFDRGYAEQYF. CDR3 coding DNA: TGCAGCGTTGAAGATACCTTTGACAGGGGGTACGCCGAGCAGTACTTC.

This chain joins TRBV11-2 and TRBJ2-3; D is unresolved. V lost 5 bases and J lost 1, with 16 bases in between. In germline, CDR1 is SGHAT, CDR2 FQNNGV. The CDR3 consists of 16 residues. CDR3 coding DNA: TGTGCCAGCAGCCTGAAGCCCCCGGTGGGCACAGATACGCAGTATTTT. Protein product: CASSLKPPVGTDTQYF.

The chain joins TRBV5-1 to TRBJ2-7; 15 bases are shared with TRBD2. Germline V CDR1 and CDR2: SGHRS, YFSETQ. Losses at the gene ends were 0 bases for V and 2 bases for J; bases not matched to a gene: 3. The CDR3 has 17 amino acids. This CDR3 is CASSLGGLAGGTYEQYF. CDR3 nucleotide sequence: TGCGCCAGCAGCTTGGGGGGACTAGCGGGGGGAACCTACGAGCAGTACTTC.

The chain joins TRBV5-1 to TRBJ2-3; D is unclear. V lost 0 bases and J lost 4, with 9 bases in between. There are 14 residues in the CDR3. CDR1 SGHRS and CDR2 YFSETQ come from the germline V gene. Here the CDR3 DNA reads TGCGCCAGCAGCTTGGCTGGCTCCCCAGATACGCAGTATTTT. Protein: CASSLAGSPDTQYF.

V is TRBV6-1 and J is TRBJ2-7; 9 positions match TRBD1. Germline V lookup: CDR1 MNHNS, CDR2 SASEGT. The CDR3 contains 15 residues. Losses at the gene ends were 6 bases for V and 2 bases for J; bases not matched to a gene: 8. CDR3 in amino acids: CASSVPGTGTYEQYF. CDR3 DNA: TGTGCCAGCAGCGTGCCGGGGACAGGGACCTACGAGCAGTACTTC.

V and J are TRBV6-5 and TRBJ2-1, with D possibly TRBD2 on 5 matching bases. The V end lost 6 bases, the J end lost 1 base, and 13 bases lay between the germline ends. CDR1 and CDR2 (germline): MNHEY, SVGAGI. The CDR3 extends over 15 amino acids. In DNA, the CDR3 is TGTGCCAGCAGACAGACTACCATTTCCTACAATGAGCAGTTCTTC. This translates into CASRQTTISYNEQFF.

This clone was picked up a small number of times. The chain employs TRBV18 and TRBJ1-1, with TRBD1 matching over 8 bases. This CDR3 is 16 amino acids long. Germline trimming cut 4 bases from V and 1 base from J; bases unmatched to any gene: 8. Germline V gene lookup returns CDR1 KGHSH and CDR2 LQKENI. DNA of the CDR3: TGTGCCAGCTCACTAACAGGGGGAGACCAGAACACTGAAGCTTTCTTT. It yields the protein CASSLTGGDQNTEAFF. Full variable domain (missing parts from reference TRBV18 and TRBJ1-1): NAGVMQNPRHLVRRRGQEARLRCSPMKGHSHVYWYRQLPEEGLKFMVYLQKENIIDESGMPKERFSAEFPKEGPSILRIQQVVRGDSAAYFCASSLTGGDQNTEAFFGQGTRLTVV.

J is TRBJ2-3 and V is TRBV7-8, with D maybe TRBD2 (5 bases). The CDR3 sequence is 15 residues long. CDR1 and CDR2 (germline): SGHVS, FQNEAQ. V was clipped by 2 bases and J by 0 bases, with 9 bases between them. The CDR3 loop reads CASSLPSLSTDTQYF. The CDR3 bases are TGTGCCAGCAGCTTACCTAGCCTGAGCACAGATACGCAGTATTTT. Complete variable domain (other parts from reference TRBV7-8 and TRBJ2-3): GAGVSQSPRYKVAKRGQDVALRCDPISGHVSLFWYQQALGQGPEFLTYFQNEAQLDKSGLPSDRFFAERPEGSVSTLKIQRTQQEDSAVYLCASSLPSLSTDTQYFGPGTRLTVL.

The CDR3 bases are TGTGCCAGCAGCTTTATGGACAGGGAGGTGAATGAGCAGTTCTTC. It codes for CASSFMDREVNEQFF. V gene TRBV7-8 combines with J gene TRBJ2-1, with 8 bases aligning to TRBD1. Germline loops: CDR1 SGHVS, CDR2 FQNEAQ. The CDR3 consists of 15 residues. Losses at the gene ends were 3 bases for V and 7 bases for J; bases not matched to a gene: 8.

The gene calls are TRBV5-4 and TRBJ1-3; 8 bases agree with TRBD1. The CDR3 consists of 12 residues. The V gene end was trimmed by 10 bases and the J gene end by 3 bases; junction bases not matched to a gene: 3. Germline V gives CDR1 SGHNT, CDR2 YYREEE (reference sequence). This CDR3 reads CASTGGGNTIYF. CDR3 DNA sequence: TGTGCCTCTACAGGGGGTGGAAACACCATATATTTT.